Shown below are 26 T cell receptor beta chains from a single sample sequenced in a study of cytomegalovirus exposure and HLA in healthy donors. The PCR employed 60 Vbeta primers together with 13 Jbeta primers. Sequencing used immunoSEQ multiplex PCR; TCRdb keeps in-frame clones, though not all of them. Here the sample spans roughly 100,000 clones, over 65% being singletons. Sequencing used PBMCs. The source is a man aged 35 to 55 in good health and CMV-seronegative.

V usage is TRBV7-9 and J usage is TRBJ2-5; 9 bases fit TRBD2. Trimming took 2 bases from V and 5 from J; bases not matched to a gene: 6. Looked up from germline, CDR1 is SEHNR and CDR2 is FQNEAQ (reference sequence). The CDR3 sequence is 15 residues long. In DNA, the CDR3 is TGTGCCAGCAGCTTACTAGCGGGGTTTGTCGAGACCCAGTACTTC. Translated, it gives CASSLLAGFVETQYF.

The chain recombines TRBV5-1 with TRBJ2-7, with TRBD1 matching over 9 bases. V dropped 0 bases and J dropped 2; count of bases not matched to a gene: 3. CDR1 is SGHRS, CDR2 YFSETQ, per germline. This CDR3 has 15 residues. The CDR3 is CASSLETGGPYEQYF. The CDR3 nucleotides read TGCGCCAGCAGCTTGGAGACAGGGGGACCCTACGAGCAGTACTTC.

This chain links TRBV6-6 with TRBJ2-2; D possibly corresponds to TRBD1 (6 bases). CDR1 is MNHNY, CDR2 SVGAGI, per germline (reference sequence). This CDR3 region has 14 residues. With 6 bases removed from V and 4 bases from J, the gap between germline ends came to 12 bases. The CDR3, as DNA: TGTGCCAGCAGCTTTTCAGGGGCCACCGGGGAGCTGTTTTTT. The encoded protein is CASSFSGATGELFF.

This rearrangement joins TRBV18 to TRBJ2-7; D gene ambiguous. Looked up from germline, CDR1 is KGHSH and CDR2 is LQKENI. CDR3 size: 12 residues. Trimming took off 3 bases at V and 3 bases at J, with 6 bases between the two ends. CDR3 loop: CASSPVVYEQYF. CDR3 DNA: TGTGCCAGCTCACCGGTAGTCTACGAGCAGTACTTC.

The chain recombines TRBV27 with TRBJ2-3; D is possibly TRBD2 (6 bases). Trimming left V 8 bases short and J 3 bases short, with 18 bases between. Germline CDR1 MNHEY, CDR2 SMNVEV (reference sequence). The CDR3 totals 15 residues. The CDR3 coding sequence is TGTGCCAGCCAAAGACGGCCGGGGGTGACAGATACGCAGTATTTT. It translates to CASQRRPGVTDTQYF.

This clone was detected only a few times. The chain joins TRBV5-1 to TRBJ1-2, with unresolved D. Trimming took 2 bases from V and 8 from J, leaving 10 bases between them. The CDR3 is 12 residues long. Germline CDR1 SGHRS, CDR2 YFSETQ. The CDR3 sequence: CASSFESEGYTF. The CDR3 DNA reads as TGCGCCAGCAGCTTCGAGTCCGAGGGCTACACCTTC.

CDR3 coding DNA: TGTGCCAGTGCCCCGGGACAGACCTACGAGCAGTACTTC. As protein: CASAPGQTYEQYF. V and J are TRBV19 and TRBJ2-7; 7 bases are a match to TRBD1. Germline CDR1 is LNHDA and CDR2 is SQIVND (reference sequence). The CDR3 consists of 13 residues. The ends lost 8 bases at V and 2 bases at J; junction bases unmatched: 6.

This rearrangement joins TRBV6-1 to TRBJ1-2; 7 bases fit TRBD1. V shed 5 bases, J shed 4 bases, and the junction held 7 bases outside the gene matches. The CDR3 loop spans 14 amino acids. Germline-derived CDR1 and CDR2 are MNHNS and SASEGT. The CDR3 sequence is CASSSPGQIYGYTF. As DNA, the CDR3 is TGTGCCAGCAGTTCACCGGGACAGATCTATGGCTACACCTTC.

CDR3 loop: CASRLTEIQETQYF. The CDR3 nucleotides are TGTGCCAGCAGATTAACAGAGATCCAAGAGACCCAGTACTTC. The V gene is TRBV27, the J gene TRBJ2-5, with D uncertain. This CDR3 spans 14 amino acids. Trimming removed 6 bases from V and 1 base from J, with 12 bases in between. Germline V lookup: CDR1 MNHEY, CDR2 SMNVEV (reference sequence).

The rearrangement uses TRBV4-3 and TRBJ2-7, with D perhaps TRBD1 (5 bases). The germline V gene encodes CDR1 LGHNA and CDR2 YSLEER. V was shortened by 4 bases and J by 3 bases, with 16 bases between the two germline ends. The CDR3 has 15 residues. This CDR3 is CASSLADSVSYEQYF. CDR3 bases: TGCGCCAGCAGCCTAGCTGACAGCGTAAGCTACGAGCAGTACTTC.

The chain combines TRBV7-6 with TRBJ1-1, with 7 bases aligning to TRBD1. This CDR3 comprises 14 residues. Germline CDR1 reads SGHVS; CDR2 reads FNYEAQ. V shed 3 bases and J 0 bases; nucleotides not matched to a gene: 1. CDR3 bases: TGTGCCAGCAGCTTGGGACAGATGAACACTGAAGCTTTCTTT. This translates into CASSLGQMNTEAFF.

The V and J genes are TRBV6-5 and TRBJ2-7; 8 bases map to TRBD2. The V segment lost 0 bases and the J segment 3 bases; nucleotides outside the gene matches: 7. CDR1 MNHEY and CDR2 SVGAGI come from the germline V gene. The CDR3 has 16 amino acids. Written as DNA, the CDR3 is TGTGCCAGCAGTTACTCCATGGGACTAGAGGTCTACGAGCAGTACTTC. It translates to CASSYSMGLEVYEQYF.

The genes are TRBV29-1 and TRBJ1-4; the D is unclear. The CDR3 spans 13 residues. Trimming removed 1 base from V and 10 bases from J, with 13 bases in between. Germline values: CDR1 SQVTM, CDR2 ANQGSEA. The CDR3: CSVEVVESGKLFF. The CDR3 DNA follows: TGCAGCGTTGAAGTGGTGGAGTCGGGAAAACTGTTTTTT.

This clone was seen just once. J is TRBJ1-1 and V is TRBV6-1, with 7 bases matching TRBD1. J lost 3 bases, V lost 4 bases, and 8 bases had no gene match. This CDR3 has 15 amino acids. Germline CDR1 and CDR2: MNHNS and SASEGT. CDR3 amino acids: CASSGGDSADTEAFF. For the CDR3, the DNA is TGTGCCAGCAGTGGGGGGGACAGCGCCGACACTGAAGCTTTCTTT.

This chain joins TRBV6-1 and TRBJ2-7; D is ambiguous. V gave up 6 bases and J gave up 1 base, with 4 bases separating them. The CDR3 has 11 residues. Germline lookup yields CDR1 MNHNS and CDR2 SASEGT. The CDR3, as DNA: TGTGCCAGCAGAGCTTCCTACGAGCAGTACTTC. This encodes CASRASYEQYF.

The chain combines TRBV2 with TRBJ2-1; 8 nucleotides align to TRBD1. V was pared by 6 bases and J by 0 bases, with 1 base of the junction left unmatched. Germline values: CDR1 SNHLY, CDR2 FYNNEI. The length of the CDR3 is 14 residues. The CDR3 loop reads CASRDRASYNEQFF. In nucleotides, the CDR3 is TGTGCCAGCAGGGACAGGGCCTCCTACAATGAGCAGTTCTTC.

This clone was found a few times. CDR3 DNA sequence: TGTGCCAGCAGTGAAGTCAGGGACAGGGCTGGCTACACCTTC. Protein: CASSEVRDRAGYTF. V gene TRBV2 combines with J gene TRBJ1-2, with 9 bases matching TRBD1. The CDR3 runs 14 residues. Trimming removed 1 base from V and 7 bases from J; junction bases left unmatched: 4. CDR1 and CDR2 (germline): SNHLY, FYNNEI.

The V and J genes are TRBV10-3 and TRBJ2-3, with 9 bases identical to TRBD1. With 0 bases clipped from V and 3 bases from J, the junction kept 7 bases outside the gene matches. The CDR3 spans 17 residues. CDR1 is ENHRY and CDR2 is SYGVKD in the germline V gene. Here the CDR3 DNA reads TGTGCCATCAGTGAGTCATCAGGGACAGGGCTAACAGATACGCAGTATTTT. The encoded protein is CAISESSGTGLTDTQYF.

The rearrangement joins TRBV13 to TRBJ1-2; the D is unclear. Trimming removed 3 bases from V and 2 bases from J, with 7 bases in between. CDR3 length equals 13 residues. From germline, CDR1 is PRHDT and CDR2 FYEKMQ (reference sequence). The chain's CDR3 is CASSFPGNYGYTF. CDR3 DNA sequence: TGTGCCAGCAGCTTCCCGGGGAACTATGGCTACACCTTC.

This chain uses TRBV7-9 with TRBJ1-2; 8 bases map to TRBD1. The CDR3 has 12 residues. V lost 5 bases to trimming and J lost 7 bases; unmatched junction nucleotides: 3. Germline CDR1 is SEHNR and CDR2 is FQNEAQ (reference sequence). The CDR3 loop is CASSPTGAGYTF. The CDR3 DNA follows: TGTGCCAGCAGCCCGACAGGGGCTGGCTACACCTTC.

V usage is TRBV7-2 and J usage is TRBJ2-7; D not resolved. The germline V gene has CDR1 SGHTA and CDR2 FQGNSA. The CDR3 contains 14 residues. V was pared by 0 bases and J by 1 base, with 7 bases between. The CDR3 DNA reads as TGTGCCAGCAGCTTAGCGAGGCAGTCCTACGAGCAGTACTTC. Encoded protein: CASSLARQSYEQYF.

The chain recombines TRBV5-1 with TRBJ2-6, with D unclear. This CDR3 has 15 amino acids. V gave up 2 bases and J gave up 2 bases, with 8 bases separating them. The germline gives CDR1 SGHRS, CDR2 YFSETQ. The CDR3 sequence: CASSLSRTGANVLTF. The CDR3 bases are TGCGCCAGCAGCTTATCGAGAACTGGGGCCAACGTCCTGACTTTC.

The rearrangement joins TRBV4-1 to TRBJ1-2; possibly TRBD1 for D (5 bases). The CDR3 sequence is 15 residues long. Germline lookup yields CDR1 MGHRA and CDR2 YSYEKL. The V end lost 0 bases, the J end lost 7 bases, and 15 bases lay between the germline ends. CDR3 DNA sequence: TGCGCCAGCAGCCAAGATTTGGGGCTGTCTAGTGGCTACACCTTC. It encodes CASSQDLGLSSGYTF.

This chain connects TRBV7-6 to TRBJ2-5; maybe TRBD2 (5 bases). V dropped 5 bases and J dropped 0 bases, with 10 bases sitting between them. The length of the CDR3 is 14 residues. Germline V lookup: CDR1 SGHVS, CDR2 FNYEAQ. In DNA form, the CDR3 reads TGTGCCAGCAGCCTACCGGGAAACCAAGAGACCCAGTACTTC. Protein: CASSLPGNQETQYF.

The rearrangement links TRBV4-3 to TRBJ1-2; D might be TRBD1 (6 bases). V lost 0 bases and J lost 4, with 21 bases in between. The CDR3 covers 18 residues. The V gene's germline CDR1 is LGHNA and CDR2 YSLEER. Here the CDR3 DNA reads TGCGCCAGCAGCCAAGATCCGTTAGGAGCAGGGGCGGTCTATGGCTACACCTTC. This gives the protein CASSQDPLGAGAVYGYTF.

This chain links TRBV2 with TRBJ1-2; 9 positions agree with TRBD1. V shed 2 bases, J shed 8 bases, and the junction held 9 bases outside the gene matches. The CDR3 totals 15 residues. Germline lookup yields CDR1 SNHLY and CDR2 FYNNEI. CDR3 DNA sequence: TGTGCCAGCAGTGAATTCCCACAGGGGGCTCGAGGCTACACCTTC. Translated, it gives CASSEFPQGARGYTF.